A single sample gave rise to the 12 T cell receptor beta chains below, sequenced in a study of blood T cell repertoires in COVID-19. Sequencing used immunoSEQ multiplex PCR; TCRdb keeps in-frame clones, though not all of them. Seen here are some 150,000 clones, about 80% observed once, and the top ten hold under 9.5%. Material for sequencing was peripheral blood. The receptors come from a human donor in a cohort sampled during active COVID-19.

The CDR3: CASSEAGDQPQHF. The CDR3 nucleotides read TGTGCCAGCAGTGAAGCCGGGGATCAGCCCCAGCATTTT. The chain couples TRBV6-1 to TRBJ1-5, with no clear D. Germline CDR1 is MNHNS and CDR2 is SASEGT. V was cut by 0 bases and J by 5 bases, with 5 bases left in between. The length of the CDR3 is 13 residues.

CDR3 amino acids: CASSWGATGRETQYF. The CDR3 coding sequence is TGCGCCAGCAGCTGGGGGGCGACAGGGAGAGAGACCCAGTACTTC. The chain uses TRBV5-1 and TRBJ2-5; TRBD1 is a possible D gene (7 bases). Germline lookup yields CDR1 SGHRS and CDR2 YFSETQ. This CDR3 has 15 residues. Trimming cost V 3 bases and J 4 bases, with 16 bases left between them.

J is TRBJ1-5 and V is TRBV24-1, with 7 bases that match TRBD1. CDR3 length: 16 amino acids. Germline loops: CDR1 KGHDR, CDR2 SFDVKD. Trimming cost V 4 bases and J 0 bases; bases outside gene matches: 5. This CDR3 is CATSEAGTVSNQPQHF. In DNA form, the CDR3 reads TGTGCCACCAGTGAGGCCGGGACAGTTAGCAATCAGCCCCAGCATTTT.

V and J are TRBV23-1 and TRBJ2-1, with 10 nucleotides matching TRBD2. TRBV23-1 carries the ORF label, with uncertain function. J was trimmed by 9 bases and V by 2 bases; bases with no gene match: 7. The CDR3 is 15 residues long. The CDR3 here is CASSQLAGVLGEQFF. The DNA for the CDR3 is TGCGCCAGCAGTCAACTAGCGGGGGTCTTAGGTGAGCAGTTCTTC.

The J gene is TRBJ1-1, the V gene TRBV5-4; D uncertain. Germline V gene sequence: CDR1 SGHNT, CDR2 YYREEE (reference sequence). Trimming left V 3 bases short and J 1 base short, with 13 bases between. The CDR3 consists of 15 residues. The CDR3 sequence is CASSSPGRWNTEAFF. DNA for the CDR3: TGTGCCAGCAGCTCCCCCGGGAGATGGAACACTGAAGCTTTCTTT.

The CDR3 loop reads CASSLMSGTDTQYF. CDR3 in DNA: TGTGCCAGCAGCTTGATGTCGGGTACCGATACGCAGTATTTT. The chain carries TRBV5-5 and TRBJ2-3; no firm D call. Looked up from germline, CDR1 is SGHKS and CDR2 is YYEKEE (reference sequence). The germline V and J ends were trimmed by 1 base and 6 bases, with 12 bases remaining between them. This CDR3 comprises 14 residues.

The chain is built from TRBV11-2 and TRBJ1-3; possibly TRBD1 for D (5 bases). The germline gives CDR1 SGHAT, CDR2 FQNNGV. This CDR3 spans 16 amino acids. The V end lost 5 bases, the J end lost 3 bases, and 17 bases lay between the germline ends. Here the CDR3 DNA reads TGTGCCAGCAGCGTCTCCGGGAGGGGAAGTGGAAACACCATATATTTT. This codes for CASSVSGRGSGNTIYF.

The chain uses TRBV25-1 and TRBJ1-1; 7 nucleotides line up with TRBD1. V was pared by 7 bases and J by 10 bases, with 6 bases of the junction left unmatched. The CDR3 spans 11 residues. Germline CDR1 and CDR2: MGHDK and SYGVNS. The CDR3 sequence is CASIRDSAAFF. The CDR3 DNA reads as TGTGCCAGCATCCGGGACAGCGCAGCTTTCTTT.

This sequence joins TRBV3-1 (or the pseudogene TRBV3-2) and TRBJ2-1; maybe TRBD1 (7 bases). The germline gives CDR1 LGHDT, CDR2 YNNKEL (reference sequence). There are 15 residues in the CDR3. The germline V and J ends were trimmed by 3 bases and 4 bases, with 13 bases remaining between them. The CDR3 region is CASSHRGARYNEQFF. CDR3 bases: TGTGCCAGCAGCCACAGGGGGGCCCGATACAATGAGCAGTTCTTC.

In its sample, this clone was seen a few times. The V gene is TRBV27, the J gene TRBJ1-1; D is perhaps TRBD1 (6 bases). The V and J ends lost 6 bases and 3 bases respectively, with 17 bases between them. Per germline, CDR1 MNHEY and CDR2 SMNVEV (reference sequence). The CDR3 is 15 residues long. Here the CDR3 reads CASRYRVDGDTEAFF. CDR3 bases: TGTGCCAGCAGGTACAGGGTTGACGGTGACACTGAAGCTTTCTTT.

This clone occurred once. Here the CDR3 reads CASSFSGGDTQYF. DNA for the CDR3: TGCGCCAGCAGCTTTAGCGGGGGAGATACGCAGTATTTT. The chain carries TRBV5-1 and TRBJ2-3; the match to TRBD2 covers 9 bases. Unmatched junction bases numbered 0, after V lost 2 bases and J lost 5 bases. CDR1 SGHRS and CDR2 YFSETQ come from the germline V gene. This CDR3 region has 13 residues.

The CDR3 nucleotides are TGTGCCAGCAGTCGGGACAGGGAAAATGAAAAACTGTTTTTT. Its translation: CASSRDRENEKLFF. V is TRBV2 and J is TRBJ1-4; 9 nucleotides line up with TRBD1. CDR3 size: 14 residues. V lost 5 bases and J lost 5; bases outside the gene matches: 3. CDR1 is SNHLY, CDR2 FYNNEI, per germline.